The 29 T cell receptor beta chains in this list originate from one sample, sequenced in a study of response to subunit inactivated influenza vaccine (dated by TCRdb to the late 2010s). Libraries were built with RT-PCR. Sequencing took place on an Illumina HiSeq 2500. TCRdb reprocessed the public reads (quality trimming at Q25 with fastp, clone calling with MiXCR) and kept in-frame beta chains. Every entry covers one CDR3 protein and lists the most common genes and DNA from its rows. This sample gives approximately 520,000 distinct CDR3 sequences in total; over 25% of them show up just once. The ten largest account for 1.5% to 2% of the sample. The sample was CD4+ T cells sorted from PBMCs, taken 5 days after vaccination. The receptors originated from a man aged 50 to 59 who received an inactivated influenza vaccine. Donor details come from another sample of the same person, matched by shared clones.

This rearrangement joins TRBV5-6 to TRBJ2-7; D may be TRBD1 or TRBD2 (5 bases each). V was trimmed by 3 bases and J by 3 bases, leaving 16 bases between them. This CDR3 region has 15 residues. Per germline, CDR1 SGHDT and CDR2 YYEEEE. In DNA, the CDR3 is TGTGCCAGCAGCTACTTTGGGCCGGGACGCTACGAGCAGTACTTC. Translation gives CASSYFGPGRYEQYF.

A few counts support this clonotype. The rearrangement links TRBV12-3 or TRBV12-4 to TRBJ1-5; D not resolved. The CDR3 is 16 amino acids. Trimming took 2 bases from V and 5 from J, leaving 16 bases between them. CDR3 bases: TGTGCCAGCAGTTTATCGTCCCGACTGAGGGATCAGCCCCAGCATTTT. Translating gives CASSLSSRLRDQPQHF.

This clonotype has ten or more counts. The chain couples TRBV5-6 to TRBJ2-3; TRBD2 aligns across 10 bases. This CDR3 is 15 amino acids long. J gave up 3 bases and V 4 bases, and 5 bases lay outside the gene matches. Germline CDR1 is SGHDT and CDR2 is YYEEEE. The DNA for the CDR3 is TGTGCCAGCAGCGCTAGCGGGAGAAGAACAGATACGCAGTATTTT. Encoded protein: CASSASGRRTDTQYF.

The table lists this clonotype with a few counts. V is TRBV12-3 or TRBV12-4 and J is TRBJ2-7; unclear D gene. V was pared by 2 bases and J by 3 bases, with 8 bases between. The CDR3 is 13 amino acids. CDR3 in amino acids: CASSLSPGYEQYF. The CDR3 coding sequence is TGTGCCAGCAGTTTAAGCCCCGGCTACGAGCAGTACTTC.

V is TRBV4-3 and J is TRBJ2-7; D is tentatively TRBD1 or TRBD2 (7 bases each). Germline CDR1 reads LGHNA; CDR2 reads YSLEER. This CDR3 is 15 amino acids long. The V end lost 1 base, the J end lost 6 bases, and 16 bases lay between the germline ends. CDR3 in DNA: TGCGCCAGCAGCCAAGTACGCCAGGGGGAGGGCGAGCAGTACTTC. Protein: CASSQVRQGEGEQYF.

The chain joins TRBV7-2 to TRBJ2-7, with TRBD2 matching over 8 bases. The CDR3 totals 15 residues. CDR1 is SGHTA, CDR2 FQGNSA, per germline. Losses at the gene ends were 6 bases for V and 7 bases for J; bases not matched to a gene: 14. CDR3 DNA sequence: TGTGCCAGCAGTGAGATAGCGGGGATCTCGGGGGAGCAGTACTTC. Translating gives CASSEIAGISGEQYF.

The CDR3, as DNA: TGCAGTGCTAGAAAGGCTAGCGGGGGGGCAGATACGCAGTATTTT. Protein sequence: CSARKASGGADTQYF. J is TRBJ2-3 and V is TRBV20-1; TRBD2 matches at 12 bases. This CDR3 contains 15 residues. V shed 2 bases and J 4 bases; nucleotides not matched to a gene: 4. CDR1 and CDR2 (germline): DFQATT, SNEGSKA (reference sequence).

The gene calls are TRBV25-1 and TRBJ1-2, with D possibly TRBD1 on 5 matching bases. This CDR3 spans 13 amino acids. The V and J ends lost 3 bases and 4 bases respectively, with 9 bases between them. Germline-derived CDR1 and CDR2 are MGHDK and SYGVNS. The CDR3 loop reads CASSDGGSYGYTF. CDR3 nucleotide sequence: TGTGCCAGCAGTGATGGGGGTAGCTATGGCTACACCTTC.

The chain combines TRBV11-2 with TRBJ2-1; the match to TRBD1 covers 8 bases. Losses at the gene ends were 4 bases for V and 3 bases for J; bases not matched to a gene: 5. The CDR3 totals 15 residues. The germline V gene encodes CDR1 SGHAT and CDR2 FQNNGV. The CDR3 bases are TGTGCCAGCAGCTCCACAGGGGGAGGCTACAATGAGCAGTTCTTC. The encoded protein is CASSSTGGGYNEQFF.

The chain is built from TRBV20-1 and TRBJ2-3, with 8 bases matching TRBD2. Germline-derived CDR1 and CDR2 are DFQATT and SNEGSKA (reference sequence). The CDR3 loop spans 14 amino acids. J lost 4 bases, V lost 1 base, and 4 bases had no gene match. In DNA form, the CDR3 reads TGCAGTGCTAGAGCGGGAGGGCAGGCAGATACGCAGTATTTT. Translated: CSARAGGQADTQYF.

This clonotype has just a few counts. This rearrangement joins TRBV12-3 or TRBV12-4 to TRBJ2-1; D perhaps matches TRBD2 (6 bases). Deletions cut 5 bases from V and 7 bases from J, with 12 bases between. The CDR3 loop spans 13 amino acids. Here the CDR3 DNA reads TGTGCCAGCAGTCACCGGGAGACGAATGAGCAGTTCTTC. As protein: CASSHRETNEQFF.

This clonotype was recorded a few times. J is TRBJ2-7 and V is TRBV7-8, with D possibly matching TRBD1 (6 bases). V gave up 2 bases and J gave up 3 bases, with 14 bases separating them. Germline V CDR1 and CDR2: SGHVS, FQNEAQ. The CDR3 length is 15 residues. The CDR3 nucleotides are TGTGCCAGCAGCTTAACCACAGGGAACAACTACGAGCAGTACTTC. This translates into CASSLTTGNNYEQYF.

The chain uses TRBV5-5 and TRBJ2-1; TRBD2 aligns across 7 bases. This CDR3 comprises 15 residues. The ends lost 4 bases at V and 5 bases at J; junction bases unmatched: 9. CDR1 is SGHKS and CDR2 is YYEKEE in the germline V gene (reference sequence). CDR3 loop: CASSLRPGGNNEQFF. CDR3 sequence (DNA): TGTGCCAGCAGCCTACGTCCCGGGGGGAACAATGAGCAGTTCTTC.

This clonotype came up a few times. The chain links TRBV5-1 to TRBJ2-7; perhaps TRBD1 as D (6 bases). Germline lookup yields CDR1 SGHRS and CDR2 YFSETQ. The ends were cut back, 0 bases at V and 3 bases at J, with 13 bases in the middle. The CDR3 runs 15 residues. Here the CDR3 DNA reads TGCGCCAGCAGCTTGGCCCAGCTCAGGGGCTACGAGCAGTACTTC. Its translation is CASSLAQLRGYEQYF.

This clonotype was seen at least ten times. J is TRBJ2-1 and V is TRBV10-3; 11 bases align to TRBD2. V lost 5 bases to trimming and J lost 2 bases; unmatched junction nucleotides: 2. From germline, CDR1 is ENHRY and CDR2 SYGVKD. There are 15 residues in the CDR3. As DNA, the CDR3 is TGTGCCATCAGTTTAGCGGGAGGGACCTACAATGAGCAGTTCTTC. Its protein is CAISLAGGTYNEQFF.

This clonotype was detected many times. V usage is TRBV11-2 and J usage is TRBJ2-1; 8 bases match TRBD2. The CDR3 is made up of 17 amino acids. The V gene end was trimmed by 1 base and the J gene end by 4 bases; junction bases not matched to a gene: 9. CDR1 and CDR2 (germline): SGHAT, FQNNGV. CDR3 residues: CASSLGYPTGGYNEQFF. CDR3 DNA: TGTGCCAGCAGCTTAGGTTACCCCACGGGAGGGTACAATGAGCAGTTCTTC. The entire variable domain, with the rest obtained from reference TRBV11-2 and TRBJ2-1, is as follows: EAGVAQSPRYKIIEKRQSVAFWCNPISGHATLYWYQQILGQGPKLLIQFQNNGVVDDSQLPKDRFSAERLKGVDSTLKIQPAKLEDSAVYLCASSLGYPTGGYNEQFFGPGTRLTVL.

This clonotype appeared a few times. The gene calls are TRBV7-2 and TRBJ2-1; either TRBD1 or TRBD2 may fit D (5 bases each). With 4 bases removed from V and 3 bases from J, the gap between germline ends came to 13 bases. Germline V gene sequence: CDR1 SGHTA, CDR2 FQGNSA. The CDR3 runs to 15 residues. The CDR3 reads CASSSGTVYYNEQFF. The CDR3 bases are TGTGCCAGCAGCTCCGGGACGGTATACTACAATGAGCAGTTCTTC.

The chain has TRBV11-3 and TRBJ2-3, with 7 bases identical to TRBD2. CDR1 and CDR2 (germline): SGHNT, YENEEA. The length of the CDR3 is 13 residues. V shed 1 base, J shed 9 bases, and the junction held 4 bases outside the gene matches. CDR3 in amino acids: CASSLVSSGTQYF. The CDR3, as DNA: TGTGCCAGCAGCTTAGTGTCTAGCGGAACGCAGTATTTT.

The chain uses TRBV6-5 and TRBJ2-5; either TRBD1 or TRBD2 may fit D (5 bases each). The germline V gene has CDR1 MNHEY and CDR2 SVGAGI. Trimming took 0 bases from V and 2 from J, leaving 19 bases between them. There are 18 residues in the CDR3. CDR3 region: CASSYSGTTGTTQETQYF. DNA of the CDR3: TGTGCCAGCAGTTACTCGGGTACGACCGGGACCACACAAGAGACCCAGTACTTC.

This rearrangement joins TRBV10-3 to TRBJ2-7; 10 nucleotides line up with TRBD1. V lost 6 bases and J lost 5; bases outside the gene matches: 7. CDR1 is ENHRY, CDR2 SYGVKD, per germline. CDR3 length equals 14 residues. CDR3 DNA sequence: TGTGCCATCAGCAGGACAGGGGGGATGAACGAGCAGTACTTC. Residues: CAISRTGGMNEQYF.

V usage is TRBV4-3 and J usage is TRBJ2-3; no clear D gene. Trimming took off 0 bases at V and 3 bases at J, with 19 bases between the two ends. The germline gives CDR1 LGHNA, CDR2 YSLEER. The CDR3 loop spans 18 amino acids. In DNA, the CDR3 is TGCGCCAGCAGCCAAGATCTGCCGACACGTGGCTTTACAGATACGCAGTATTTT. This translates into CASSQDLPTRGFTDTQYF.

CDR3 sequence (DNA): TGTGCCAGCAGCTTAGGGAGCAGACATTACGGGGAGCTGTTTTTT. This sequence encodes CASSLGSRHYGELFF. V gene TRBV7-8 combines with J gene TRBJ2-2; no clear D. CDR3 length equals 15 residues. Per germline, CDR1 SGHVS and CDR2 FQNEAQ. V lost 1 base, J lost 7 bases, and 13 bases lay in between.

The V call is TRBV4-1, the J call TRBJ1-4; D unresolved. Per the germline V gene, CDR1 is MGHRA and CDR2 is YSYEKL. Trimming shortened V by 4 bases and J by 6 bases, and 9 bases separated the two germline ends. The CDR3 is 13 amino acids. In nucleotides, the CDR3 is TGCGCCAGCAGCCTCGACGAGTATGAAAAACTGTTTTTT. Translating gives CASSLDEYEKLFF.

The chain has TRBV4-3 and TRBJ2-2, with no clear D. Per the germline V gene, CDR1 is LGHNA and CDR2 is YSLEER. This CDR3 comprises 15 residues. The V end was cut by 1 base, the J end by 3 bases, with 9 bases between. In DNA form, the CDR3 reads TGCGCCAGCAGCCAAGTACTGGGGTACACCGGGGAGCTGTTTTTT. Protein sequence: CASSQVLGYTGELFF.

The chain couples TRBV20-1 to TRBJ2-7; D is ambiguous. The CDR3 has 12 residues. V was pared by 6 bases and J by 5 bases, with 14 bases between. Germline V gene data show CDR1 as DFQATT and CDR2 as SNEGSKA (reference sequence). This chain's CDR3 is CSAPPLADEQYF. The DNA of the CDR3 is TGCAGTGCCCCCCCGTTGGCGGACGAGCAGTACTTC.

This clonotype has ten or more counts. The DNA for the CDR3 is TGTGCCAGCAGGGCCGGGCCCTCGAACACTGAAGCTTTCTTT. It codes for CASRAGPSNTEAFF. The chain uses TRBV28 and TRBJ1-1, with D unresolved. Trimming shortened V by 6 bases and J by 1 base, and 12 bases separated the two germline ends. This CDR3 region has 14 residues. Germline V gene data show CDR1 as MDHEN and CDR2 as SYDVKM.

This clonotype was seen a few times. The chain has TRBV20-1 and TRBJ1-1; no reliable D call. Per the germline V gene, CDR1 is DFQATT and CDR2 is SNEGSKA (reference sequence). The CDR3 covers 14 residues. Trimming took off 3 bases at V and 0 bases at J, with 11 bases between the two ends. For the CDR3, the DNA is TGCAGTGCTAGGTTCCCTGGAGTGAACACTGAAGCTTTCTTT. Amino acids: CSARFPGVNTEAFF.

The chain employs TRBV3-1 and TRBJ2-1; D uncertain. Germline V gene lookup returns CDR1 LGHDT and CDR2 YNNKEL (reference sequence). The V gene lost 2 bases and the J gene lost 8 bases, with 4 bases spanning the gap. CDR3 length: 11 amino acids. CDR3 sequence: CASSQIDEQFF. DNA for the CDR3: TGTGCCAGCAGCCAAATAGATGAGCAGTTCTTC.

The chain carries TRBV6-2 or TRBV6-3 and TRBJ2-5; 8 nucleotides line up with TRBD1. Germline V gene lookup returns CDR1 MNHEY and CDR2 SVGEGT. Trimming at V came to 6 bases and at J to 4 bases, leaving 4 bases not matched to a gene. The CDR3 runs to 13 residues. In DNA form, the CDR3 reads TGTGCCAGCAGACGCGGACAGGGAGAGACCCAGTACTTC. Amino acid sequence: CASRRGQGETQYF.